A selection of T cell receptor beta chains follows, all from one sample in a study of T cells in tumors after PD-1 blockade. Produced via immunoSEQ multiplex PCR; TCRdb's table is partial and in-frame only. The sample comprises approximately 59,000 clones, about four fifths of which are singletons, and roughly 12% rests with the top ten. The sequencing used PBMCs, collected before anti-PD-1 treatment. The receptor set was obtained from a human donor with basal cell carcinoma. The CDR3 runs from the conserved cysteine through the conserved F or W.

v_gene	j_gene	CDR3aa
TRBV5-1	TRBJ1-1	CASRRTDFNTEAFF
TRBV12-5	TRBJ1-2	CASGFVREGYTF
TRBV5-1	TRBJ1-1	CASSLVGGGEAFF
TRBV7-9	TRBJ1-4	CASHAHWGEKLFF
TRBV7-9	TRBJ2-3	CASSEYSGGLSTDTQYF
TRBV27	TRBJ2-3	CASSLTGPSLSTDTQYF
TRBV6-1	TRBJ2-3	CASSEADGRTDTQYF
TRBV2	TRBJ2-3	CASSDRGRTDTQYF
TRBV18	TRBJ1-5	CASSPGINEPQHF
TRBV5-4	TRBJ2-3	CASSPGLAGAGDTQYF
TRBV15	TRBJ2-3	CATSRATSGDTDTQYF
TRBV6-6	TRBJ1-5	CASTAALDRRDQPQHF
TRBV5-1	TRBJ1-1	CASSLAPSWGNTEAFF
TRBV3-1/TRBV3-2	TRBJ2-5	CASSPGTRGQETQYF
TRBV2	TRBJ2-5	CASTGAYQETQYF
TRBV3-1/TRBV3-2	TRBJ1-3	CASSQVDRGGNTIYF
TRBV19	TRBJ1-1	CASSTVNTEAFF
TRBV6-5	TRBJ1-4	CASSLVFNEKLFF
TRBV29-1	TRBJ1-1	CSVWGQNTEAFF
TRBV5-1	TRBJ2-2	CASSGRTSGDTGELFF
TRBV5-1	TRBJ1-2	CASSLLPGLTNYGYTF
TRBV7-8	TRBJ2-7	CASSLVQGGEQYF
TRBV5-1	TRBJ1-5	CASSLAGKGGTQHF
TRBV20-1	TRBJ1-5	CSAGGGGSNQPQHF
TRBV6-2/TRBV6-3	TRBJ1-6	CASSLRANNSPLHF
TRBV6-4	TRBJ2-3	CASSVTSGGTDTQYF
TRBV7-2	TRBJ2-5	CASSSTTGRETQYF
TRBV5-5	TRBJ2-5	CASSRGASGGRETQYF